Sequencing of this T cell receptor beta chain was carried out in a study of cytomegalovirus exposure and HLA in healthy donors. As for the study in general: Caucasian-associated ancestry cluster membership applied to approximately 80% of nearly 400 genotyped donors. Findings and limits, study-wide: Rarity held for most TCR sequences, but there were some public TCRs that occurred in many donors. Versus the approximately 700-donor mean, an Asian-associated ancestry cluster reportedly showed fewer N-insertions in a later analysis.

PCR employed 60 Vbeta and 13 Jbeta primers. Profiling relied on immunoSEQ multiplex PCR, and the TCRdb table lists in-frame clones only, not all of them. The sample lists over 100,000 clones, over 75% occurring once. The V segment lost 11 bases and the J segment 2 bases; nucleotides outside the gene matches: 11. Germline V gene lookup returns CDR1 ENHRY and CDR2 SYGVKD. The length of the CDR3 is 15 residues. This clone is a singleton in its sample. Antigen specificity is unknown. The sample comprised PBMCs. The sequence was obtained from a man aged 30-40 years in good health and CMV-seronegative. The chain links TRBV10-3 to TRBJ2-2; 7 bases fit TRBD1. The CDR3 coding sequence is TGTGCCTCCCAGGGGGAAAAACAAAACACCGGGGAGCTGTTTTTT. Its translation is CASQGEKQNTGELFF.